Listed below are T cell receptor beta chains from one sample, sequenced in a study of CD8 T cells in ankylosing spondylitis. TCRdb reprocessed the 5' RACE reads with MiXCR, giving one entry per CDR3 protein. The table has under 250,000 distinct CDR3 sequences, approximately 11% seen once; the top ten hold under 7%. The sample consisted of blood, either unsorted or a sorted T cell fraction (not recorded which). All receptors derive from a male donor with ankylosing spondylitis or in good health (not recorded which). CDR3s include the opening cysteine and the closing phenylalanine or tryptophan. Fields, in order: D gene, J gene, V gene, clone size, CDR3 protein, CDR3 DNA. A D gene is named only where the DNA matches it firmly. Not every row has a clone size; where given, it reads once, few, many or a size class.

-	TRBJ2-5	TRBV20-1	many	CSARDPFGVQETQYF	TGCAGTGCTAGAGATCCTTTCGGGGTCCAAGAGACCCAGTACTTC
TRBD1	TRBJ1-2	TRBV15	many	CATTNRYRGEDYGYTF	TGTGCCACTACGAATCGTTACAGGGGGGAGGACTATGGCTACACCTTC
-	TRBJ1-1	TRBV7-2	many	CASTERALGAEAFF	TGTGCCAGCACCGAAAGGGCTCTCGGGGCTGAAGCTTTCTTT
TRBD2	TRBJ2-3	TRBV20-1	-	CCARPLDLAAYTDTQYF	TGCTGTGCTAGGCCTCTCGATCTAGCGGCTTACACAGATACGCAGTATTTT
-	TRBJ1-1	TRBV3-1	many	CASSQGAGTTEAFF	TGTGCCAGCAGCCAAGGCGCAGGGACCACTGAAGCTTTCTTT
-	TRBJ1-2	TRBV6-1	many	CASSEMANYGYTF	TGTGCCAGCAGTGAGATGGCGAACTATGGCTACACCTTC
-	TRBJ1-2	TRBV12-3/TRBV12-4	many	CASRPDSNYGYTF	TGTGCCAGCAGACCAGACAGTAACTATGGCTACACCTTC
TRBD2	TRBJ2-7	TRBV7-3	-	CASSLTGTRTGHEQYF	TGTGCCAGCAGCTTAACTGGGACTAGGACGGGTCACGAGCAGTACTTC
TRBD2	TRBJ2-3	TRBV29-1	many	CSVVLAGVPDTQYF	TGCAGCGTTGTACTAGCGGGAGTGCCAGATACGCAGTATTTT
-	TRBJ2-1	TRBV7-3	many	CASSLSQNHTYNEQFF	TGTGCCAGCAGCTTAAGTCAGAACCATACCTACAATGAGCAGTTCTTC
-	TRBJ2-3	TRBV29-1	-	CSVDPDVTDTQYF	TGCAGCGTTGACCCGGACGTCACAGATACGCAGTATTTT
-	TRBJ2-5	TRBV7-7	many	CASSWRPQETQYF	TGTGCCAGCAGCTGGAGACCTCAAGAGACCCAGTACTTC
TRBD2	TRBJ2-5	TRBV16	-	CASSRTWEGQETQYF	TGTGCCAGCAGCCGAACTTGGGAGGGGCAAGAGACCCAGTACTTC
-	TRBJ2-1	TRBV11-2	many	CASSLGRSNEQFF	TGTGCCAGCAGCTTAGGTCGAAGTAATGAGCAGTTCTTC
-	TRBJ1-6	TRBV7-2	many	CASSLQGIRKGSPLHF	TGTGCCAGCAGCTTACAGGGGATCAGAAAGGGTTCACCCCTCCACTTT
TRBD1	TRBJ2-2	TRBV11-2	many	CASSYPGQGNTGELFF	TGTGCCAGCAGCTACCCCGGACAGGGGAACACCGGGGAGCTGTTTTTT
TRBD2	TRBJ2-1	TRBV12-3/TRBV12-4	many	CASRGLAGHNEQFF	TGTGCCAGCAGGGGACTAGCGGGACACAATGAGCAGTTCTTC
-	TRBJ1-1	TRBV29-1	few	CSVGGLRRGEAFF	TGCAGCGTTGGGGGACTCCGACGAGGTGAAGCTTTCTTT
-	TRBJ2-1	TRBV5-1	many	CASSLEQPYNEQFF	TGCGCCAGCAGCTTGGAGCAGCCCTACAATGAGCAGTTCTTC
-	TRBJ2-2	TRBV5-1	many	CASSLASGATGELFF	TGCGCCAGCAGCTTGGCGTCGGGGGCCACCGGGGAGCTGTTTTTT
-	TRBJ2-5	TRBV5-1	few	CASSLGKTQYF	TGCGCCAGCAGCTTGGGGAAGACCCAGTACTTC
-	TRBJ1-4	TRBV11-1	-	CASSHRDRKKLFF	TGTGCCAGCAGCCACCGGGACCGAAAAAAACTGTTTTTT
-	TRBJ2-7	TRBV20-1	many	CSASGDYEQYF	TGCAGTGCTAGTGGCGACTACGAGCAGTACTTC
-	TRBJ2-5	TRBV5-1	many	CASSPGEPAQETQYF	TGCGCCAGCAGCCCCGGGGAGCCAGCTCAAGAGACCCAGTACTTC
-	TRBJ2-5	TRBV15	-	CATSATLGQETQYF	TGTGCCACCAGCGCGACCCTAGGACAAGAGACCCAGTACTTC
TRBD1	TRBJ1-3	TRBV11-2	many	CASSFRGGIYF	TGTGCCAGCAGCTTCAGGGGGGGCATATATTTT